A single sample is the source of the 32 T cell receptor beta chains below, sequenced in a study of shared clonotypes between healthy human individuals. Libraries were prepared by immunoSEQ multiplex PCR; TCRdb keeps only in-frame clonotypes and omits some of them. The sample lists about 380,000 clones; 90% to 98% were seen once. The source material was memory CD8+ T cells sorted from blood. Subset here: CD45RO+ cells pooled with CCR7-negative TemRA cells. These receptors were collected from a man aged 25 to 40 in good health.

The V and J genes are TRBV5-6 and TRBJ2-5; possibly TRBD2 for D (6 bases). CDR1 and CDR2 from the germline V gene are SGHDT and YYEEEE. The CDR3 is made up of 18 amino acids. Trimming stripped 4 bases from V and 1 base from J, with 23 bases between. The DNA of the CDR3 is TGTGCCAGCAGCCAAGGGGCTCTAGCGTCCGGTCCCCAAGAGACCCAGTACTTC. Residues: CASSQGALASGPQETQYF.

This clone showed up just once. The rearrangement joins TRBV30 to TRBJ1-5; D gene uncertain. This CDR3 contains 13 residues. Germline V gene sequence: CDR1 GTSNPN, CDR2 SVGIG (reference sequence). V was shortened by 1 base and J by 3 bases, with 7 bases between the two germline ends. This CDR3 reads CAWSATANQPQHF. As DNA, the CDR3 is TGTGCCTGGAGTGCGACGGCCAATCAGCCCCAGCATTTT.

This rearrangement joins TRBV29-1 to TRBJ2-5; 12 bases fit TRBD2. Per germline, CDR1 SQVTM and CDR2 ANQGSEA. CDR3 size: 14 residues. V shed 6 bases, J shed 3 bases, and the junction held 5 bases outside the gene matches. The CDR3 region is CSVPWTSGKETQYF. The CDR3 DNA sequence: TGCAGCGTCCCATGGACTAGCGGGAAAGAGACCCAGTACTTC.

The chain is built from TRBV28 and TRBJ2-5, with D possibly called TRBD1 or TRBD2 (7 bases each). The CDR3 sequence is 17 residues long. Trimming removed 6 bases from V and 4 bases from J, with 24 bases in between. The germline V gene has CDR1 MDHEN and CDR2 SYDVKM. The CDR3 DNA sequence: TGTGCCAGCAGCTTACTCTTGACAGGGAGGGAGGGAGAGACCCAGTACTTC. Its protein product is CASSLLLTGREGETQYF.

The chain links TRBV7-6 to TRBJ2-3, with D perhaps TRBD2 (6 bases). CDR3 length equals 16 residues. Germline V gene data show CDR1 as SGHVS and CDR2 as FNYEAQ. V lost 3 bases and J 4 bases, leaving 17 bases between the germline ends. DNA of the CDR3: TGTGCCAGCAGCTTTGTGACTAGTGAGGGGTCAGATACGCAGTATTTT. This codes for CASSFVTSEGSDTQYF.

V gene TRBV27 combines with J gene TRBJ2-1, with 16 bases identical to TRBD2. Germline CDR1 is MNHEY and CDR2 is SMNVEV (reference sequence). The CDR3 length is 15 residues. Trimming at V came to 5 bases and at J to 14 bases, leaving 9 bases not matched to a gene. CDR3 in amino acids: CASSRGLAGGPREFF. In DNA, the CDR3 is TGTGCCAGCAGTAGGGGACTAGCGGGAGGGCCAAGGGAGTTCTTC.

The chain links TRBV30 to TRBJ2-7; D uncertain. Per germline, CDR1 GTSNPN and CDR2 SVGIG (reference sequence). V shed 0 bases and J shed 2 bases, with 5 bases lying between them. The CDR3 has 12 residues. The CDR3 loop is CAWSVMTYEQYF. DNA for the CDR3: TGTGCCTGGAGTGTAATGACCTACGAGCAGTACTTC.

The chain links TRBV7-9 to TRBJ1-2; D is perhaps TRBD1 (6 bases). V lost 4 bases and J lost 3, with 15 bases in between. The CDR3 extends over 15 amino acids. CDR1 is SEHNR, CDR2 FQNEAQ, per germline (reference sequence). As DNA, the CDR3 is TGTGCCAGCAGCTCCCGGAGGGGGATCGACTATGGCTACACCTTC. Amino acid sequence: CASSSRRGIDYGYTF.

This chain links TRBV5-1 with TRBJ2-5; maybe TRBD2 (6 bases). Germline V CDR1 and CDR2: SGHRS, YFSETQ. The length of the CDR3 is 11 residues. Trimming cost V 5 bases and J 4 bases, with 6 bases left between them. CDR3 nucleotides: TGCGCCAGCAGGGGGGGAGAGACCCAGTACTTC. As protein: CASRGGETQYF.

V gene TRBV28 combines with J gene TRBJ1-4, with D possibly being TRBD1 (5 bases). The V gene's germline CDR1 is MDHEN and CDR2 SYDVKM. This CDR3 is 14 amino acids long. Trimming shortened V by 10 bases and J by 7 bases, and 19 bases separated the two germline ends. CDR3 region: CATKTGTLSEKLFF. The CDR3 DNA reads as TGTGCCACGAAAACCGGGACTCTCTCTGAAAAACTGTTTTTT.

V gene TRBV5-4 combines with J gene TRBJ1-2, with D hard to call. V was clipped by 4 bases and J by 8 bases, with 15 bases between them. The CDR3 runs to 13 residues. The V gene's germline CDR1 is SGHNT and CDR2 YYREEE (reference sequence). The CDR3 loop is CASSATRPVGYTF. The CDR3 nucleotides read TGTGCCAGCAGCGCGACCCGCCCAGTAGGCTACACCTTC.

The V call is TRBV4-1, the J call TRBJ2-7; 10 nucleotides align to TRBD1. The germline V gene encodes CDR1 MGHRA and CDR2 YSYEKL. CDR3 length: 16 residues. V gave up 0 bases and J gave up 6 bases; unmatched junction bases: 8. CDR3 bases: TGCGCCAGCAGCCAAGAACGGGACAGGGGTCTTTCCGAGCAGTACTTC. Its protein product is CASSQERDRGLSEQYF.

The gene calls are TRBV27 and TRBJ2-7, with 7 bases lining up with TRBD1. Germline loops: CDR1 MNHEY, CDR2 SMNVEV (reference sequence). The CDR3 runs 17 residues. The V and J ends lost 4 bases and 0 bases, in that order; junction bases with no gene match: 12. DNA for the CDR3: TGTGCCAGCAGTTATTCGGGGACAGTTGGCCCCTCCTACGAGCAGTACTTC. Residues: CASSYSGTVGPSYEQYF.

This chain joins TRBV14 and TRBJ2-7; 12 positions match TRBD2. Germline-derived CDR1 and CDR2 are SGHDN and FVKESK. The trim removed 1 base at V and 0 bases at J, leaving 4 bases unmatched. This CDR3 comprises 17 residues. The chain's CDR3 is CASSQGTSGIGSYEQYF. Written as DNA, the CDR3 is TGTGCCAGCAGCCAAGGGACTAGCGGGATCGGCTCCTACGAGCAGTACTTC. Full variable domain (missing parts from reference TRBV14 and TRBJ2-7): EAGVTQFPSHSVIEKGQTVTLRCDPISGHDNLYWYRRVMGKEIKFLLHFVKESKQDESGMPNNRFLAERTGGTYSTLKVQPAELEDSGVYFCASSQGTSGIGSYEQYFGPGTRLTVT.

This CDR3 is CASSVGSNKHTGELFF. CDR3 DNA sequence: TGTGCCAGCAGCGTCGGATCAAACAAACACACCGGGGAGCTGTTTTTT. The gene calls are TRBV9 and TRBJ2-2, with D uncertain. Germline CDR1 SGDLS, CDR2 YYNGEE. The CDR3 has 16 amino acids. V was shortened by 2 bases and J by 3 bases, with 14 bases between the two germline ends.

Worth noting for this clone: At the DNA level, this CDR3 is encoded by other sequences in the same sample as well. CDR3 sequence: CASRDTDTQYF. CDR3 sequence (DNA): TGCGCCAGCAGGGATACAGATACGCAGTATTTT. The chain uses TRBV5-1 and TRBJ2-3; D ambiguous. The CDR3 is 11 amino acids. Germline V lookup: CDR1 SGHRS, CDR2 YFSETQ. The V end lost 5 bases, the J end lost 3 bases, and 4 bases lay between the germline ends.

The J gene is TRBJ2-4, the V gene TRBV6-1; D is ambiguous. The CDR3 is 14 amino acids. Germline V gives CDR1 MNHNS, CDR2 SASEGT. V was cut by 7 bases and J by 0 bases, with 10 bases left in between. In DNA, the CDR3 is TGTGCCAGCACCACTCAGCTAGCCAAAAACATTCAGTACTTC. Protein product: CASTTQLAKNIQYF.

The J gene is TRBJ1-1, the V gene TRBV5-6, with D perhaps matching TRBD1 (5 bases). CDR3 length equals 15 residues. Germline V gives CDR1 SGHDT, CDR2 YYEEEE. V lost 1 base and J 1 base, leaving 11 bases between the germline ends. The DNA of the CDR3 is TGTGCCAGCAGCTTGTTGCCAGGGAGGAACACTGAAGCTTTCTTT. Translated: CASSLLPGRNTEAFF.

The chain employs TRBV5-5 and TRBJ2-3; D unclear. This CDR3 is 15 amino acids long. The V gene's germline CDR1 is SGHKS and CDR2 YYEKEE (reference sequence). V was clipped by 6 bases and J by 4 bases, with 18 bases between them. The CDR3 spells CASKTWGSRADTQYF. The CDR3 DNA reads TGTGCCAGCAAAACATGGGGTAGTCGTGCAGATACGCAGTATTTT.

V usage is TRBV10-3 and J usage is TRBJ2-7; 13 positions agree with TRBD2. This CDR3 is built from 17 residues. The V gene's germline CDR1 is ENHRY and CDR2 SYGVKD. DNA of the CDR3: TGTGCTACTGGCACCGGGACTAGCGGGACACTTTCCTACGAGCAGTACTTC. It specifies CATGTGTSGTLSYEQYF.

The V and J genes are TRBV7-2 and TRBJ2-5, with D possibly matching TRBD1 (5 bases). In germline, CDR1 is SGHTA, CDR2 FQGNSA. Trimming removed 5 bases from V and 5 bases from J, with 18 bases in between. The CDR3 consists of 15 residues. CDR3 loop: CASSLVASPGETQYF. The CDR3 nucleotides read TGTGCCAGCAGCCTGGTAGCCTCCCCAGGGGAGACCCAGTACTTC.

The CDR3 DNA reads TGCGCCAGCAGCTTGGTTGGGGGCGCGTCTCAGCCCCAGCATTTT. Its protein is CASSLVGGASQPQHF. The V and J genes are TRBV5-1 and TRBJ1-5; the D gene is possibly TRBD1 (6 bases). This CDR3 contains 15 residues. Trimming took off 0 bases at V and 6 bases at J, with 13 bases between the two ends. Germline CDR1 is SGHRS and CDR2 is YFSETQ.

The V and J genes are TRBV6-5 and TRBJ2-7, with 11 bases matching TRBD2. The germline CDR1 and CDR2 sequences are MNHEY and SVGAGI. V lost 2 bases, J lost 3 bases, and 3 bases stayed unmatched. The CDR3 has 15 residues. Written as DNA, the CDR3 is TGTGCCAGCAGTTACCGCGGGACTAGCGGCTACGAGCAGTACTTC. Its translation is CASSYRGTSGYEQYF.

The chain links TRBV6-5 to TRBJ2-4, with 9 bases matching TRBD1. V gave up 8 bases and J gave up 6 bases; unmatched junction bases: 11. CDR1 is MNHEY, CDR2 SVGAGI, per germline. CDR3 size: 15 residues. The CDR3 nucleotides read TGTGCCAGCGGATCCTCCCCGGGACAGGGAAACATTCAGTACTTC. It yields the protein CASGSSPGQGNIQYF.

This clone was observed a single time. V and J are TRBV7-9 and TRBJ1-2; tentative D call: TRBD1 (6 bases). The CDR3 runs to 13 residues. Trimming took off 4 bases at V and 8 bases at J, with 14 bases between the two ends. The V gene's germline CDR1 is SEHNR and CDR2 FQNEAQ (reference sequence). The CDR3 bases are TGTGCCAGCAGCTACTCGTGGGGGCAAGGCTACACCTTC. Its translation is CASSYSWGQGYTF.

The rearrangement uses TRBV5-5 and TRBJ2-5, with 8 bases fitting TRBD2. The CDR3 runs to 13 residues. Germline lookup yields CDR1 SGHKS and CDR2 YYEKEE (reference sequence). J was trimmed by 7 bases and V by 1 base; bases with no gene match: 3. The CDR3 loop reads CASSLLLAATQYF. Written as DNA, the CDR3 is TGTGCCAGCAGCTTGCTACTAGCGGCGACCCAGTACTTC.

This chain uses TRBV28 with TRBJ2-7; D not certain. The CDR3 consists of 14 residues. Germline V gene data show CDR1 as MDHEN and CDR2 as SYDVKM. The V and J ends lost 6 bases and 0 bases respectively, with 12 bases between them. The DNA of the CDR3 is TGTGCCAGCAGCGGAACAGCAGGCTCCTACGAGCAGTACTTC. Translation: CASSGTAGSYEQYF. Together with reference TRBV28 and TRBJ2-7, the CDR3 gives the full variable domain: DVKVTQSSRYLVKRTGEKVFLECVQDMDHENMFWYRQDPGLGLRLIYFSYDVKMKEKGDIPEGYSVSREKKERFSLILESASTNQTSMYLCASSGTAGSYEQYFGPGTRLTVT.

The V gene is TRBV7-9, the J gene TRBJ2-5; no clear D. Germline CDR1 is SEHNR and CDR2 is FQNEAQ (reference sequence). V shed 6 bases and J shed 4 bases, with 6 bases lying between them. The CDR3 consists of 11 residues. CDR3 DNA: TGTGCCAGCAGACAAGGAGAGACCCAGTACTTC. Amino acid sequence: CASRQGETQYF.

The chain recombines TRBV5-1 with TRBJ2-7; TRBD1 matches 12 bases. V lost 2 bases, J lost 6 bases, and 9 bases stayed unmatched. CDR1 is SGHRS, CDR2 YFSETQ, per germline. CDR3 size: 16 residues. CDR3 sequence reads: CASSLEWGQGASEQYF. As DNA, the CDR3 is TGCGCCAGCAGCTTAGAATGGGGACAGGGGGCGTCCGAGCAGTACTTC.

The chain employs TRBV11-3 and TRBJ2-7; the D gene is possibly TRBD1 (6 bases). V lost 4 bases and J lost 7, with 17 bases in between. The CDR3 runs to 14 residues. Germline assignment: CDR1 SGHNT and CDR2 YENEEA. The CDR3: CASSSLRGPWEQYF. In DNA, the CDR3 is TGTGCCAGCAGCTCACTCAGGGGCCCCTGGGAGCAGTACTTC.

V and J are TRBV25-1 and TRBJ2-7, with D tentatively TRBD2 (5 bases). V lost 7 bases and J 2 bases, leaving 15 bases between the germline ends. The CDR3 consists of 14 residues. Germline lookup yields CDR1 MGHDK and CDR2 SYGVNS. In DNA form, the CDR3 reads TGTGCCAGCACGGCGGCAACGGGGACCTACGAGCAGTACTTC. Amino acids: CASTAATGTYEQYF.

The chain combines TRBV15 with TRBJ2-1; D gene ambiguous. CDR1 LNHNV and CDR2 YYDKDF come from the germline V gene (reference sequence). The V end lost 2 bases, the J end lost 0 bases, and 11 bases lay between the germline ends. This CDR3 has 16 residues. As DNA, the CDR3 is TGTGCCACCAGCAGAATCGACTGGAGCTCCTACAATGAGCAGTTCTTC. Protein product: CATSRIDWSSYNEQFF.